There are a few counts of the clone carrying this T cell receptor beta chain. This entry belongs to a study of blood T cells in healthy people across ages. A second PCR of about 7 to 12 cycles used a sample-barcoded 5' primer and a J-beta primer mix. TCRdb passed the 5' RACE reads through MiXCR, listing each CDR3 protein once. The sample lists roughly 1,100,000 distinct CDR3 sequences, less than 25% seen once, with less than 0.75% in the top ten. The V gene's germline CDR1 is SGHTA and CDR2 FQGNSA. The CDR3 is 15 amino acids. The ends were cut back, 0 bases at V and 1 base at J, with 9 bases in the middle. This same sample was also part of a study on T cells of mothers and their children.

This sequence joins TRBV7-2 and TRBJ1-1, with a possible D match to TRBD1 (6 bases). Sequencing input: blood. The clonotype comes from a girl aged 2 to 9 in good health. This CDR3 reads CASSLAGTKNTEAFF. The CDR3 region has the DNA TGTGCCAGCAGCTTAGCCGGGACAAAGAACACTGAAGCTTTCTTT.